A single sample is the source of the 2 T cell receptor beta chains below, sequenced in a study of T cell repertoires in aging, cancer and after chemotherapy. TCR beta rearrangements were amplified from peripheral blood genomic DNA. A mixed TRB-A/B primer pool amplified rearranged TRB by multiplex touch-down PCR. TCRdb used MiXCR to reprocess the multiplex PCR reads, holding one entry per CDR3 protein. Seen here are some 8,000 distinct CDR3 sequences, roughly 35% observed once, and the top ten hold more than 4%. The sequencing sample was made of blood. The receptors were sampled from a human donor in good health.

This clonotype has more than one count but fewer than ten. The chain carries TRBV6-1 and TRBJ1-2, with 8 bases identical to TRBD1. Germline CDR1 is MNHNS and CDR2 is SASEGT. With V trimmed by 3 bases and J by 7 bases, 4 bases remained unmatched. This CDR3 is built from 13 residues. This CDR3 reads CASSDRGLSGYTF. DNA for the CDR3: TGTGCCAGCAGTGACAGGGGGCTTAGTGGCTACACCTTC.

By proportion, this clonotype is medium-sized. CDR3 in amino acids: CASSRNRVNLPPGANVLTF. The CDR3 DNA follows: TGTGCCAGTAGTCGAAACAGGGTTAACCTCCCCCCTGGGGCCAACGTCCTGACTTTC. This rearrangement joins TRBV19 to TRBJ2-6; D perhaps matches TRBD1 (6 bases). This CDR3 comprises 19 residues. The V and J ends lost 5 bases and 2 bases respectively, with 22 bases between them. The germline V gene has CDR1 LNHDA and CDR2 SQIVND (reference sequence). Based on the CDR3 plus reference TRBV19 and TRBJ2-6, the full variable domain is DGGITQSPKYLFRKEGQNVTLSCEQNLNHDAMYWYRQDPGQGLRLIYYSQIVNDFQKGDIAEGYSVSREKKESFPLTVTSAQKNPTAFYLCASSRNRVNLPPGANVLTFGAGSRLTVL.